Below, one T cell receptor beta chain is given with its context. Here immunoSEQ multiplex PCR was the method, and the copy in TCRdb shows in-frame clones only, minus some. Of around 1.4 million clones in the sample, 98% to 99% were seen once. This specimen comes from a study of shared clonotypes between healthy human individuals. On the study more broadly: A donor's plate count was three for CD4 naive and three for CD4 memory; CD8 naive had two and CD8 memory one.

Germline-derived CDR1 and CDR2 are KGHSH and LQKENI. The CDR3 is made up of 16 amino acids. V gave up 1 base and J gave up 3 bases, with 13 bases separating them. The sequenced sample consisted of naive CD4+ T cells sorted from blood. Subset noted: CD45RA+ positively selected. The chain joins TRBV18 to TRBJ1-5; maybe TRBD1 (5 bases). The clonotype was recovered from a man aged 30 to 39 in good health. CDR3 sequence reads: CASSPQLPGPNQPQHF. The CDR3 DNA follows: TGTGCCAGCTCACCACAATTGCCGGGGCCCAATCAGCCCCAGCATTTT.